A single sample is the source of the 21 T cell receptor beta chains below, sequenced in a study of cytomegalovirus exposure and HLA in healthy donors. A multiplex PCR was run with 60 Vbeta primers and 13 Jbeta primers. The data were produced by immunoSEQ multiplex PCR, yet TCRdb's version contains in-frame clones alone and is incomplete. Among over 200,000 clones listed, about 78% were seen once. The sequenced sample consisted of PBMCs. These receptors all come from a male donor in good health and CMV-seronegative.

CDR3 coding DNA: TGTGCCAGCGGGACTAGCGGGACCTACAATGAGCAGTTCTTC. Encoded protein: CASGTSGTYNEQFF. J is TRBJ2-1 and V is TRBV6-6, with 13 bases matching TRBD2. The CDR3 totals 14 residues. Germline-derived CDR1 and CDR2 are MNHNY and SVGAGI (reference sequence). Trimming took 8 bases from V and 2 from J; bases not matched to a gene: 0.

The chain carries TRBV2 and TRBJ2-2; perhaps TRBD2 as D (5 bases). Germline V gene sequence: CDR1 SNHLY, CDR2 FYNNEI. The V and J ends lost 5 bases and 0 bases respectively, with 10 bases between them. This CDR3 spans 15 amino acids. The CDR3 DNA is TGTGCCAGCAGTTTCAAGGGAGCGAACACCGGGGAGCTGTTTTTT. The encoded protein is CASSFKGANTGELFF.

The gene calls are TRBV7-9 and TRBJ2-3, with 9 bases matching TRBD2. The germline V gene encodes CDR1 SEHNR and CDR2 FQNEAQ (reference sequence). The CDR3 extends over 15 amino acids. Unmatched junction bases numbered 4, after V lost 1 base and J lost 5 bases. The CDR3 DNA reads TGTGCCAGCAGCTTAGTAGCGGGAGCCGGAGATACGCAGTATTTT. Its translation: CASSLVAGAGDTQYF.

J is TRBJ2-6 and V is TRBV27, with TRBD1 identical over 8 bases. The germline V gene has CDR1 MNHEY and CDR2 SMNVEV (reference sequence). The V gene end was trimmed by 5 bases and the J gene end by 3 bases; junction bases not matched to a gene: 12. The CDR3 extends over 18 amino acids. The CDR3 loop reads CASSPSTGVNNGANVLTF. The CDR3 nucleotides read TGTGCCAGCAGTCCATCGACAGGGGTGAATAATGGGGCCAACGTCCTGACTTTC.

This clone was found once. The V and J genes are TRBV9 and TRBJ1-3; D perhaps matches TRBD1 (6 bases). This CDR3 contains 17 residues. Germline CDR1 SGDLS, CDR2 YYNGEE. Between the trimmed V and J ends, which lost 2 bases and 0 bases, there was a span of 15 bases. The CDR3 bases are TGTGCCAGCAGCGTTAGCGGGACACCGAGCTCTGGAAACACCATATATTTT. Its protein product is CASSVSGTPSSGNTIYF.

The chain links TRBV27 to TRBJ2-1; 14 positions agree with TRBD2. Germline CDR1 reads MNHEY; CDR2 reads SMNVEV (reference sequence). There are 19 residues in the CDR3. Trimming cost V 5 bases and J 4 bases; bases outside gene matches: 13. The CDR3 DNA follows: TGTGCCAGCAGTCACCGGGGACTAGCGGGAGCTTTCCGATACAATGAGCAGTTCTTC. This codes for CASSHRGLAGAFRYNEQFF.

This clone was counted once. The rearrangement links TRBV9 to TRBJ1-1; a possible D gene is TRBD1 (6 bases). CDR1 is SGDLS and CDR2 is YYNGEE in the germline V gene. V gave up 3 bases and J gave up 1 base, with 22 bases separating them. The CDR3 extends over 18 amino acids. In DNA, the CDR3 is TGTGCCAGCAGCGGCGGGGGGGGACAACTCGGCCCGAACACTGAAGCTTTCTTT. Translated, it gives CASSGGGGQLGPNTEAFF.

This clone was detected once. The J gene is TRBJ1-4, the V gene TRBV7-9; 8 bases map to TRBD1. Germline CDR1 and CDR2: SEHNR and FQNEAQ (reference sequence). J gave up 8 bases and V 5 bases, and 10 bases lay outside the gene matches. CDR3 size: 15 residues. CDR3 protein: CASSPRTGRKEKLFF. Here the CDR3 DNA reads TGTGCCAGCAGCCCCCGGACAGGGCGTAAGGAAAAACTGTTTTTT.

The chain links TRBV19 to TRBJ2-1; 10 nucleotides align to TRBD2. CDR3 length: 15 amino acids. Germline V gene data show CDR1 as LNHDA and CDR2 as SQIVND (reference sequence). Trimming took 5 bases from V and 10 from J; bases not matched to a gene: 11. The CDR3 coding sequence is TGTGCCAGTAGTCTCGAGCGGGAGGGCCGCAAAGAGCAGTTCTTC. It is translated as CASSLEREGRKEQFF.

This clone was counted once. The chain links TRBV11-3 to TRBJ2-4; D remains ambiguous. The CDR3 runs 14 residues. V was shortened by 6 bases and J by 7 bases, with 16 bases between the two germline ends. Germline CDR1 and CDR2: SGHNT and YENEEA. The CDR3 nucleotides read TGTGCCAGCAGGGCCCCCAGAAGAATGAACATTCAGTACTTC. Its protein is CASRAPRRMNIQYF.

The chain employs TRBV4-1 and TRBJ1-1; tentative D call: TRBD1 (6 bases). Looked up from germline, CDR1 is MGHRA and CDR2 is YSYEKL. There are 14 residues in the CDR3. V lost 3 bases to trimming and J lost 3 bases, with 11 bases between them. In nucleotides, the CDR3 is TGCGCCAGCAGCCATTATACAGGGCACACTGAAGCTTTCTTT. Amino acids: CASSHYTGHTEAFF.

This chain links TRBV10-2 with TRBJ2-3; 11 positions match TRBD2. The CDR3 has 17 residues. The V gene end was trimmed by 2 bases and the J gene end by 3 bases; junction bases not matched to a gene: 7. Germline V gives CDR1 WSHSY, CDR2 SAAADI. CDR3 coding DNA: TGCGCCAGCAGTGAGGGCCTACTAGCGGGAGTGACAGATACGCAGTATTTT. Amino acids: CASSEGLLAGVTDTQYF.

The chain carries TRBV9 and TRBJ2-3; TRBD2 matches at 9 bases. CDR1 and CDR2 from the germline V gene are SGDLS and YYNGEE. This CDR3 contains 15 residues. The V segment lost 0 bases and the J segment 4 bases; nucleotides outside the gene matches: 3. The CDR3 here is CASSVGIAGADTQYF. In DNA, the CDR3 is TGTGCCAGCAGCGTAGGGATAGCGGGAGCAGATACGCAGTATTTT.

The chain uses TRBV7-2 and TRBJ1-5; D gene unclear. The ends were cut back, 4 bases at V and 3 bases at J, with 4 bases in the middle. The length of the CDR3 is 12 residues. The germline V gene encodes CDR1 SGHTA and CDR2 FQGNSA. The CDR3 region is CASSSYNQPQHF. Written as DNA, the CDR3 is TGTGCCAGCAGCTCGTACAATCAGCCCCAGCATTTT.

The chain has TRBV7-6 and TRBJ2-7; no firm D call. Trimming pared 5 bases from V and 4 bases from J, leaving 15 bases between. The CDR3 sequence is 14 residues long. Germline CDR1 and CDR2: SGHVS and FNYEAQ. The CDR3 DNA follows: TGTGCCAGCAGCCTCGACGGGTTCGGGTACGAGCAGTACTTC. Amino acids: CASSLDGFGYEQYF. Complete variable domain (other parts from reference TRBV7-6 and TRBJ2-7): GAGVSQSPRYKVTKRGQDVALRCDPISGHVSLYWYRQALGQGPEFLTYFNYEAQQDKSGLPNDRFSAERPEGSISTLTIQRTEQRDSAMYRCASSLDGFGYEQYFGPGTRLTVT.

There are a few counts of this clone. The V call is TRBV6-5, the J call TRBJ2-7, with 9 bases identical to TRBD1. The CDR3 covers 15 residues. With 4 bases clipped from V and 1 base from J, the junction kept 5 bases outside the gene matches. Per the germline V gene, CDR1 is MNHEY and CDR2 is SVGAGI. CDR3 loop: CASSSTGTGSYEQYF. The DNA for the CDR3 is TGTGCCAGCAGTTCAACCGGGACAGGGTCCTACGAGCAGTACTTC.

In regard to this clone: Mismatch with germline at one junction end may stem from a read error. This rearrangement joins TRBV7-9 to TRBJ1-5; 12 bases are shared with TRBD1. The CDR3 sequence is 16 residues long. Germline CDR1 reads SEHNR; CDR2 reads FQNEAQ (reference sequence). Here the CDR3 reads CSSSLGDRGRRQPQHF. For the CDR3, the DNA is TGTTCCAGCAGCTTAGGGGACAGGGGGCGACGACAGCCCCAGCATTTT.

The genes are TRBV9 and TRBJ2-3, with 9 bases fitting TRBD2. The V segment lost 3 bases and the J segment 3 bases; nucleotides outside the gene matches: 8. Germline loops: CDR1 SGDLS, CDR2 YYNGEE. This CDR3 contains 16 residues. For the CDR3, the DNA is TGTGCCAGCAGCGCGGCGGCGGGAGGGCAAACAGATACGCAGTATTTT. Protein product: CASSAAAGGQTDTQYF.

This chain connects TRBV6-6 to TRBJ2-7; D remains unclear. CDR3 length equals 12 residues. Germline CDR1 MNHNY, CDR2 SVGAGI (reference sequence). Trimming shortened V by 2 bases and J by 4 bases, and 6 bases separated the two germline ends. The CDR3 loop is CASSYARYEQYF. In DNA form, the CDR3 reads TGTGCCAGCAGTTACGCGCGGTACGAGCAGTACTTC.

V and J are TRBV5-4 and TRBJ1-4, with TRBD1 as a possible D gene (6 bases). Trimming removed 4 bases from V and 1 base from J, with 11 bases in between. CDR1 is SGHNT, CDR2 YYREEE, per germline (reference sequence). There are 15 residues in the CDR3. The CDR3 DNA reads TGTGCCAGCAGCCGGGCACAGGGAACTAATGAAAAACTGTTTTTT. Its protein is CASSRAQGTNEKLFF.

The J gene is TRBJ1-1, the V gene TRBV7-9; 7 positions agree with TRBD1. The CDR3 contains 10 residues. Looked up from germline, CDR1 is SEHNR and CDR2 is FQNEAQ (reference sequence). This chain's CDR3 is CSTQGGYAFF. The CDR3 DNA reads TGTTCCACCCAGGGGGGCTACGCTTTCTTT.